The clone carrying this T cell receptor (beta chain) occurred a few times. Its specificity is not known. With 6 bases removed from V and 0 bases from J, the gap between germline ends came to 18 bases. The CDR3 contains 16 residues. Germline V CDR1 and CDR2: SGHAT, FQNNGV. These data originate in a study of T cells in Graves' hyperthyroidism and ophthalmopathy. Study observations and caveats: Most thyroid-expanded clonotypes above 0.001 were also found in blood. For ophthalmopathy, model prediction preceded onset by a median roughly 5.9 months.

Amplified TCR beta CDR3 regions came from RNA transcripts. First-round RT-PCR targeting the TCR CDR3 was performed with the HTBI primer set. From the multiplex PCR reads, TCRdb called clonotypes with MiXCR, one entry per CDR3 protein. The sample records 400,000 to 550,000 distinct CDR3 sequences, around 15% being singletons. Each diagnosis was grounded in clinical symptoms, serum thyroxine and TRAb, thyroid ultrasound, and orbital computed tomography. The TCR originated in a woman between 18 and 29 years old with Graves' hyperthyroidism. Sequencing input: blood. The chain combines TRBV11-2 with TRBJ2-7; D gene ambiguous. The CDR3 loop reads CASSPLRPYSSYEQYV. CDR3 sequence (DNA): TGTGCCAGCAGTCCTCTTAGGCCCTACTCCTCCTACGAGCAGTACGTC.